These 5 T cell receptor beta chains were all obtained from the same sample, sequenced in a study of siplizumab effects on memory and regulatory T cells. The repertoire was sequenced with immunoSEQ multiplex PCR; TCRdb's copy has only in-frame clones and lacks some. This repertoire shows roughly 120,000 clones, just under 95% found once; its top ten account for 1% to 1.5%. The source material was CD4+ T cells sorted from blood. The receptors come from a human donor in good health.

The chain is built from TRBV9 and TRBJ2-5; TRBD2 matches 9 bases. J gave up 4 bases and V 2 bases, and 3 bases lay outside the gene matches. The CDR3 covers 14 residues. CDR1 is SGDLS, CDR2 YYNGEE, per germline. The CDR3 spells CASSVGLAPETQYF. DNA for the CDR3: TGTGCCAGCAGCGTTGGACTAGCGCCAGAGACCCAGTACTTC.

The chain employs TRBV6-1 and TRBJ2-7, with D unresolved. This CDR3 comprises 13 residues. CDR1 is MNHNS, CDR2 SASEGT, per germline. Trimming pared 7 bases from V and 8 bases from J, leaving 18 bases between. The CDR3 sequence is CASTNVGYYQQYF. The CDR3 nucleotides read TGTGCCAGCACCAATGTGGGGTATTACCAGCAGTACTTC.

The chain carries TRBV6-5 and TRBJ1-1; D not certain. Deletions cut 5 bases from V and 1 base from J, with 8 bases between. There are 13 residues in the CDR3. The germline CDR1 and CDR2 sequences are MNHEY and SVGAGI. This CDR3 reads CASSDRGNTEAFF. CDR3 sequence (DNA): TGTGCCAGCAGTGACCGGGGGAACACTGAAGCTTTCTTT.

V usage is TRBV18 and J usage is TRBJ1-1; D unresolved. The germline CDR1 and CDR2 sequences are KGHSH and LQKENI. V dropped 0 bases and J dropped 0 bases, with 11 bases sitting between them. CDR3 length: 16 residues. The CDR3 is CASSPPLSPVNTEAFF. CDR3 in DNA: TGTGCCAGCTCACCACCCCTAAGTCCGGTGAACACTGAAGCTTTCTTT.

This chain links TRBV5-4 with TRBJ1-1, with 7 nucleotides matching TRBD1. The CDR3 spans 16 residues. Germline trimming cut 4 bases from V and 0 bases from J; bases unmatched to any gene: 9. Germline CDR1 reads SGHNT; CDR2 reads YYREEE (reference sequence). The CDR3 here is CASSPGTASLNTEAFF. CDR3 DNA: TGTGCCAGCAGCCCTGGGACAGCTTCTCTGAACACTGAAGCTTTCTTT.